Shown below are 26 T cell receptor beta chains from a single sample sequenced in a study of cytomegalovirus exposure and HLA in healthy donors. Both 60 Vbeta primers and 13 Jbeta primers went into the PCR. The protocol was immunoSEQ multiplex PCR, while the TCRdb copy is restricted to in-frame clones and leaves out a portion. Its table lists about 210,000 clones. Sample: PBMCs. Every receptor here comes from a woman aged 25 to 39 in good health and CMV-seropositive.

The genes are TRBV5-6 and TRBJ2-5; possible D gene TRBD2, 7 bases. This CDR3 spans 16 amino acids. Deletions cut 2 bases from V and 4 bases from J, with 18 bases between. Germline V gene lookup returns CDR1 SGHDT and CDR2 YYEEEE. The CDR3 sequence is CASSFSKGGFRETQYF. The CDR3 DNA reads as TGTGCCAGCAGCTTCTCCAAGGGGGGGTTCCGAGAGACCCAGTACTTC.

CDR3 DNA sequence: TGCGCCAGCAGTCAAATCAATGAGCAGTTCTTC. It is translated as CASSQINEQFF. The chain couples TRBV10-1 to TRBJ2-1; D remains ambiguous. Trimming stripped 5 bases from V and 6 bases from J, with 5 bases between. This CDR3 comprises 11 residues. Germline loops: CDR1 WNHNN, CDR2 SYGVQD (reference sequence).

Here the CDR3 reads CASSSRTGLNSPLHF. CDR3 DNA: TGTGCCAGCAGCTCCCGGACAGGGCTTAATTCACCCCTCCACTTT. This sequence joins TRBV5-4 and TRBJ1-6; 8 bases agree with TRBD1. The CDR3 covers 15 residues. The J segment lost 6 bases and the V segment lost 3 bases, leaving 5 bases of the junction unmatched. Germline V gives CDR1 SGHNT, CDR2 YYREEE (reference sequence).

The chain carries TRBV28 and TRBJ2-5, with TRBD1 identical over 7 bases. Trimming took 5 bases from V and 2 from J; bases not matched to a gene: 5. The CDR3 contains 14 residues. CDR1 and CDR2 (germline): MDHEN, SYDVKM. CDR3 amino acids: CASSPGTAQETQYF. The CDR3 nucleotides are TGTGCCAGCAGTCCAGGGACAGCACAAGAGACCCAGTACTTC.

V usage is TRBV7-8 and J usage is TRBJ2-7; 7 bases are a match to TRBD2. This CDR3 has 14 amino acids. The V and J ends lost 1 base and 4 bases, in that order; junction bases with no gene match: 4. Germline V lookup: CDR1 SGHVS, CDR2 FQNEAQ. The CDR3 nucleotides read TGTGCCAGCAGCTTAGGGTTAGCGGGTTACGAGCAGTACTTC. This encodes CASSLGLAGYEQYF.

The chain has TRBV5-1 and TRBJ1-3, with 7 bases lining up with TRBD1. From germline, CDR1 is SGHRS and CDR2 YFSETQ. This CDR3 is built from 16 residues. V lost 4 bases, J lost 0 bases, and 7 bases stayed unmatched. The CDR3 coding sequence is TGCGCCAGCAGCATAAACTCAGGGGGCTCTGGAAACACCATATATTTT. As protein: CASSINSGGSGNTIYF.

The rearrangement links TRBV5-1 to TRBJ1-5; a weak D match, TRBD1 (6 bases). V lost 0 bases to trimming and J lost 0 bases, with 10 bases between them. The CDR3 covers 16 residues. CDR1 is SGHRS and CDR2 is YFSETQ in the germline V gene. The CDR3 DNA follows: TGCGCCAGCAGCTTGGCTAGACAGGATAGCAATCAGCCCCAGCATTTT. Translated: CASSLARQDSNQPQHF.

The chain has TRBV7-9 and TRBJ1-2; 8 positions agree with TRBD1. The CDR3 covers 17 residues. CDR1 is SEHNR and CDR2 is FQNEAQ in the germline V gene (reference sequence). V shed 1 base, J shed 4 bases, and the junction held 11 bases outside the gene matches. The CDR3 region is CASSLGGARGRVYGYTF. The CDR3 nucleotides are TGTGCCAGCAGCTTAGGAGGGGCCAGGGGGCGCGTCTATGGCTACACCTTC.

The chain recombines TRBV10-2 with TRBJ2-3; D gene uncertain. Germline lookup yields CDR1 WSHSY and CDR2 SAAADI. The ends were cut back, 4 bases at V and 6 bases at J, with 14 bases in the middle. The CDR3 length is 14 residues. CDR3 in DNA: TGCGCCAGCAGTGGTGGCATTCACGTGGATACGCAGTATTTT. This codes for CASSGGIHVDTQYF.

The V call is TRBV4-2, the J call TRBJ1-2; 7 nucleotides match TRBD1. Per germline, CDR1 LGHNA and CDR2 YNFKEQ. The CDR3 contains 14 residues. After removal of 1 base from V and 4 bases from J, the junction contained 3 bases not matched to a gene. CDR3 loop: CASSQVGTAYGYTF. The CDR3 DNA reads as TGTGCCAGCAGCCAAGTAGGGACAGCCTATGGCTACACCTTC.

V is TRBV7-9 and J is TRBJ1-5; no firm D call. This CDR3 is built from 14 residues. The germline gives CDR1 SEHNR, CDR2 FQNEAQ (reference sequence). Between the trimmed V and J ends, which lost 4 bases and 3 bases, there was a span of 10 bases. CDR3 residues: CASSSNSDNQPQHF. The CDR3 DNA reads TGTGCCAGCAGCTCGAACAGTGACAATCAGCCCCAGCATTTT. The variable domain in full, completed from reference TRBV7-9 and TRBJ1-5, reads DTGVSQNPRHKITKRGQNVTFRCDPISEHNRLYWYRQTLGQGPEFLTYFQNEAQLEKSRLLSDRFSAERPKGSFSTLEIQRTEQGDSAMYLCASSSNSDNQPQHFGDGTRLSIL.

The J gene is TRBJ1-5, the V gene TRBV10-3; D unclear. Germline V gene sequence: CDR1 ENHRY, CDR2 SYGVKD. The CDR3 sequence is 17 residues long. V was trimmed by 6 bases and J by 7 bases, leaving 25 bases between them. CDR3 sequence: CAIRSFVWRVMRQPQHF. The CDR3 DNA reads TGTGCCATCAGATCGTTCGTCTGGAGGGTTATGAGGCAGCCCCAGCATTTT.

The genes are TRBV5-4 and TRBJ2-7; TRBD1 matches at 10 bases. Germline V gives CDR1 SGHNT, CDR2 YYREEE (reference sequence). With 4 bases clipped from V and 7 bases from J, the junction kept 11 bases outside the gene matches. CDR3 size: 15 residues. The CDR3 sequence is CASSATGGGGGEQYF. CDR3 in DNA: TGTGCCAGCAGCGCGACAGGGGGCGGGGGAGGGGAGCAGTACTTC.

The chain recombines TRBV6-6 with TRBJ2-1, with no clear D. CDR1 and CDR2 from the germline V gene are MNHNY and SVGAGI (reference sequence). The germline V and J ends were trimmed by 5 bases and 2 bases, with 10 bases remaining between them. The length of the CDR3 is 14 residues. The CDR3 is CASSLHEAYNEQFF. Written as DNA, the CDR3 is TGTGCCAGCAGTCTGCATGAGGCCTACAATGAGCAGTTCTTC.

The chain employs TRBV5-6 and TRBJ2-3; D not certain. The V gene lost 0 bases and the J gene lost 2 bases, with 7 bases spanning the gap. This CDR3 has 14 residues. Germline loops: CDR1 SGHDT, CDR2 YYEEEE. The CDR3 here is CASSLGRPTDTQYF. In DNA form, the CDR3 reads TGTGCCAGCAGCTTGGGGCGGCCCACAGATACGCAGTATTTT. Looking up the rest from reference TRBV5-6 and TRBJ2-3 gives the full variable domain: DAGVTQSPTHLIKTRGQQVTLRCSPKSGHDTVSWYQQALGQGPQFIFQYYEEEERQRGNFPDRFSGHQFPNYSSELNVNALLLGDSALYLCASSLGRPTDTQYFGPGTRLTVL.

The V gene is TRBV2, the J gene TRBJ1-1; D may be TRBD1 (6 bases). Per germline, CDR1 SNHLY and CDR2 FYNNEI. V dropped 4 bases and J dropped 5 bases, with 14 bases sitting between them. CDR3 size: 14 residues. The CDR3 region is CASSGTGRGTEAFF. CDR3 coding DNA: TGTGCCAGCAGTGGAACAGGCAGGGGAACTGAAGCTTTCTTT.

The chain is built from TRBV6-5 and TRBJ1-1, with 7 bases identical to TRBD1. The CDR3 has 14 residues. From germline, CDR1 is MNHEY and CDR2 SVGAGI. After removal of 0 bases from V and 7 bases from J, the junction contained 5 bases not matched to a gene. CDR3 bases: TGTGCCAGCAGTTACTCACAGGGGCGTAATGAAGCTTTCTTT. Its translation: CASSYSQGRNEAFF.

The chain recombines TRBV7-9 with TRBJ1-1, with 11 nucleotides matching TRBD1. The CDR3 spans 16 residues. Germline values: CDR1 SEHNR, CDR2 FQNEAQ (reference sequence). The V segment lost 3 bases and the J segment 1 base; nucleotides outside the gene matches: 4. CDR3 region: CASSFPGQGGNTEAFF. In DNA, the CDR3 is TGTGCCAGCAGCTTCCCGGGACAGGGGGGGAACACTGAAGCTTTCTTT.

V usage is TRBV29-1 and J usage is TRBJ2-1; D perhaps matches TRBD1 (6 bases). The V and J ends lost 6 bases and 4 bases respectively, with 13 bases between them. This CDR3 region has 13 residues. CDR1 and CDR2 (germline): SQVTM, ANQGSEA. The chain's CDR3 is CSVGTNHYNEQFF. CDR3 nucleotides: TGCAGCGTGGGGACAAACCATTACAATGAGCAGTTCTTC.

The chain carries TRBV5-1 and TRBJ2-5; D is possibly TRBD2 (5 bases). Germline-derived CDR1 and CDR2 are SGHRS and YFSETQ. This CDR3 region has 14 residues. V was pared by 0 bases and J by 12 bases, with 18 bases between. In DNA, the CDR3 is TGCGCCAGCAGCTTGGAAGGAGGTCCCGGGGTGGAGTACTTC. It codes for CASSLEGGPGVEYF.

This chain uses TRBV10-3 with TRBJ2-7; 9 bases line up with TRBD1. CDR1 and CDR2 (germline): ENHRY, SYGVKD. CDR3 size: 15 residues. V lost 4 bases to trimming and J lost 3 bases; unmatched junction nucleotides: 7. The CDR3 nucleotides are TGTGCCATCAGTGGGTTAGGGGGACAGGGCTACGAGCAGTACTTC. Translating it yields CAISGLGGQGYEQYF.

The chain employs TRBV18 and TRBJ1-1, with D uncertain. CDR1 KGHSH and CDR2 LQKENI come from the germline V gene. The V and J ends lost 2 bases and 8 bases respectively, with 9 bases between them. There are 12 residues in the CDR3. In nucleotides, the CDR3 is TGTGCCAGCTCACCAAGATCGGGGGAAGCTTTCTTT. This sequence encodes CASSPRSGEAFF.

The genes are TRBV6-5 and TRBJ2-3; 9 positions match TRBD2. The J segment lost 5 bases and the V segment lost 0 bases, leaving 3 bases of the junction unmatched. The germline V gene has CDR1 MNHEY and CDR2 SVGAGI. The CDR3 contains 15 residues. The CDR3 sequence: CASSYSVLAGDTQYF. The CDR3 DNA is TGTGCCAGCAGTTACTCGGTACTAGCGGGAGATACGCAGTATTTT.

The chain employs TRBV27 and TRBJ2-7; no clear D gene. With 6 bases removed from V and 2 bases from J, the gap between germline ends came to 11 bases. The CDR3 runs to 13 residues. Per germline, CDR1 MNHEY and CDR2 SMNVEV (reference sequence). The CDR3 is CASRSRLAYEQYF. The CDR3 nucleotides read TGTGCCAGCAGGTCCAGACTGGCCTACGAGCAGTACTTC.

The chain uses TRBV10-2 and TRBJ2-1, with TRBD1 matching 7 bases. The J segment lost 3 bases and the V segment lost 2 bases, leaving 4 bases of the junction unmatched. CDR1 is WSHSY, CDR2 SAAADI, per germline. This CDR3 is built from 15 residues. CDR3 sequence: CASSETGQNYNEQFF. As DNA, the CDR3 is TGCGCCAGCAGTGAGACGGGACAGAACTACAATGAGCAGTTCTTC.

The chain is built from TRBV25-1 and TRBJ1-4; no reliable D call. Germline V gene data show CDR1 as MGHDK and CDR2 as SYGVNS. Trimming shortened V by 4 bases and J by 8 bases, and 14 bases separated the two germline ends. The CDR3 loop spans 14 amino acids. CDR3: CASSARDWAEKLFF. CDR3 DNA sequence: TGTGCCAGCAGTGCGAGGGATTGGGCGGAAAAACTGTTTTTT.